The rows below give T cell receptor beta chains drawn from one sample of a study of cytomegalovirus exposure and HLA in healthy donors. Profiled with immunoSEQ multiplex PCR; TCRdb holds only in-frame clones, not every one. The table shows 75,000 to 90,000 clones, with around 10% occurring only once. The sequenced material came from PBMCs. These receptors originate from a man aged 55 to 70 in good health and CMV-seropositive. CDR3s leave out the opening cysteine and the closing phenylalanine or tryptophan.

J gene,V gene,CDR3 protein
TRBJ1-2,TRBV30,AWNAGGYYGYT
TRBJ2-1,TRBV10-3,AISGQRDIAEQF
TRBJ1-6,TRBV2,ASSSGNSPLH
TRBJ2-3,TRBV5-4,ASSRGGPTDTQY
TRBJ2-3,TRBV7-2,ASSSPSSPTDTQY
TRBJ1-1,TRBV5-1,ASSLAGEAF
TRBJ2-3,TRBV7-3,ASSPGLVTDTQY
TRBJ1-6,TRBV30,AWSRTLGEDSPLH
TRBJ1-1,TRBV25-1,ASDRGWNTEAF
TRBJ1-1,TRBV4-1,ASSRQQGSTEAF
TRBJ2-2,TRBV7-9,ASSLARSNTGELF
TRBJ2-1,TRBV7-2,ASSFGQSLYNEQF
TRBJ2-1,TRBV6-6,ASRLSSGGAEF
TRBJ2-7,TRBV5-6,ASSPRLVRYEQY
TRBJ2-5,TRBV7-9,ASSVGTGSETQY
TRBJ2-1,TRBV2,ASSEGAQKYNEQF
TRBJ2-3,TRBV19,ASSIALPPDTQY
TRBJ1-2,TRBV28,ASRTGLEGYT
TRBJ1-5,TRBV5-6,ASSFRGTGVRNQPQH
TRBJ1-1,TRBV7-6,ASSIRDMFANTEAF
-,TRBV28,ASSTWGGVSYEQY
TRBJ2-2,TRBV27,ASSPHRDSDTGELF
TRBJ2-1,TRBV5-4,ASSLGGDRGSYNEQF
TRBJ2-7,TRBV28,ASSLSGGYEQY
TRBJ1-3,TRBV7-2,ASSSSLSGDTIY